The TCR beta chain under discussion was sequenced for a study of blood T cell repertoires in COVID-19. Study as a whole: Collection of acute and convalescent COVID-19 samples took place in the United States, Italy and Spain.

The germline V gene has CDR1 LGHDT and CDR2 YNNKEL (reference sequence). The CDR3 consists of 15 residues. V gave up 1 base and J gave up 5 bases, with 12 bases separating them. Generated by immunoSEQ multiplex PCR, the TCRdb table keeps only in-frame clones and is missing some. Of some 180,000 clones in the sample, 84% were seen once. This receptor was obtained from a woman aged 80 or over with COVID-19, enrolled during active disease. This chain uses TRBV3-1 (or the pseudogene TRBV3-2) with TRBJ2-1; D gene ambiguous. Material: peripheral blood. For the CDR3, the DNA is TGTGCCAGCAGCCAAGTGATTGACTCTCACAATGAGCAGTTCTTC. This sequence encodes CASSQVIDSHNEQFF.